This TCR beta chain emerged from a study of shared clonotypes between healthy human individuals. The assay was carried out at the deep level. As processed by the authors: Junction-only sequences produced by ImmunoSEQ had no quality scores, so filtering differed. TCRdb keeps only in-frame clones here, not all; method: immunoSEQ multiplex PCR. V and J calls and clone size come straight from that table; D and trimming were deduced from the DNA. The repertoire includes roughly 2.2 million clones, 85% to 95% of them detected once, and roughly 0.34% sits in the top ten. Study-level points and caveats: Only blood underwent sampling, and tissue repertoires likely differ.

The study drew all its donors from Caucasian adults living in Nashville, Tennessee. Regarding this clone: Its antigen is still unknown.

This CDR3 has 13 amino acids. Germline V gene data show CDR1 as KGHSH and CDR2 as LQKENI. The V and J ends lost 2 bases and 9 bases, in that order; junction bases with no gene match: 6. The sequence derives from a man in his late teens or twenties in good health. Some clones in this sample may be carry-over from other donors' samples. Input material: naive CD4+ T cells from PBMCs. As for subset: CD45RA+ positively selected. The chain recombines TRBV18 with TRBJ1-2, with TRBD1 identical over 7 bases. CDR3 in DNA: TGTGCCAGCTCACCAGGACAGGCCGAGAGCTACACCTTC. Translated, it gives CASSPGQAESYTF. The complete variable domain, with remaining parts taken from reference TRBV18 and TRBJ1-2, reads NAGVMQNPRHLVRRRGQEARLRCSPMKGHSHVYWYRQLPEEGLKFMVYLQKENIIDESGMPKERFSAEFPKEGPSILRIQQVVRGDSAAYFCASSPGQAESYTFGSGTRLTVV.